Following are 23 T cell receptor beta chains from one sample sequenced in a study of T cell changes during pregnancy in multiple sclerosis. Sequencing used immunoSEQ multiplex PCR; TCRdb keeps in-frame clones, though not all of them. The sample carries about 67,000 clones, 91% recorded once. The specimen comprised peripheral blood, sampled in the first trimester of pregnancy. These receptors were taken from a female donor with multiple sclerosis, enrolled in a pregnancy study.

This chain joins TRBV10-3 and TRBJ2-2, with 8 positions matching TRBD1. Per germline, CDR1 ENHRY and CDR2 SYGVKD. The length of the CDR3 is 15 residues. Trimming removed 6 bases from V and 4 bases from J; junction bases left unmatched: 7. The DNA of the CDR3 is TGTGCCATCAGGGACAGGGATAGGGGCACCGGGGAGCTGTTTTTT. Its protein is CAIRDRDRGTGELFF.

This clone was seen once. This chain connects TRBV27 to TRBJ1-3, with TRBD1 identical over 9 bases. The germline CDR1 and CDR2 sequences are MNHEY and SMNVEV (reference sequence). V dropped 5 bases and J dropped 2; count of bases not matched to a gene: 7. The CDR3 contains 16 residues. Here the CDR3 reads CASSAGQGRAGNTIYF. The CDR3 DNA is TGTGCCAGCAGTGCCGGACAGGGGAGGGCTGGAAACACCATATATTTT.

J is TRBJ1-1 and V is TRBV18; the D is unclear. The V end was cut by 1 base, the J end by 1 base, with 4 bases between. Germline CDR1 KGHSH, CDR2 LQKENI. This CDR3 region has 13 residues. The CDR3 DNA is TGTGCCAGCTCACCACGGCAGAACACTGAAGCTTTCTTT. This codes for CASSPRQNTEAFF. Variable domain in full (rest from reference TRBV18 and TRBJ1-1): NAGVMQNPRHLVRRRGQEARLRCSPMKGHSHVYWYRQLPEEGLKFMVYLQKENIIDESGMPKERFSAEFPKEGPSILRIQQVVRGDSAAYFCASSPRQNTEAFFGQGTRLTVV.

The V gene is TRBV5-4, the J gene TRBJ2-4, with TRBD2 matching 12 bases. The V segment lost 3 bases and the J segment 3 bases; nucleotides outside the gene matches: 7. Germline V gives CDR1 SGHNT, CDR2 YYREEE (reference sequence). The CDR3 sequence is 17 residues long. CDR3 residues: CASSSSTSGSLKNIQYF. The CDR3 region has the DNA TGTGCCAGCAGCTCCTCGACTAGCGGGAGCCTCAAAAACATTCAGTACTTC. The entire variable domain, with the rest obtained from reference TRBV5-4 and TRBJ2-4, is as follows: ETGVTQSPTHLIKTRGQQVTLRCSSQSGHNTVSWYQQALGQGPQFIFQYYREEENGRGNFPPRFSGLQFPNYSSELNVNALELDDSALYLCASSSSTSGSLKNIQYFGAGTRLSVL.

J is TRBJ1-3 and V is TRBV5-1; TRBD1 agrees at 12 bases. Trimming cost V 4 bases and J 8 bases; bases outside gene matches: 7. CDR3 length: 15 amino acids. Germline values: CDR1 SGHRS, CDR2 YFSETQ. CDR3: CASSPLGQGAYTIYF. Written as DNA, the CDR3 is TGCGCCAGCAGCCCTTTGGGACAGGGGGCGTACACCATATATTTT.

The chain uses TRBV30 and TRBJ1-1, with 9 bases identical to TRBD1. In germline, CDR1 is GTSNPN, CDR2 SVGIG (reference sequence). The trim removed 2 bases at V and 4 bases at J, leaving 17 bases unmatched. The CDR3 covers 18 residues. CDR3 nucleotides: TGTGCCTGGAGTAGCGGGTTAACAGGGGGCCTTGGCGGCACTGAAGCTTTCTTT. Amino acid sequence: CAWSSGLTGGLGGTEAFF. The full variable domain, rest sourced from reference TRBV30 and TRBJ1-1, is SQTIHQWPATLVQPVGSPLSLECTVEGTSNPNLYWYRQAAGRGLQLLFYSVGIGQISSEVPQNLSASRPQDRQFILSSKKLLLSDSGFYLCAWSSGLTGGLGGTEAFFGQGTRLTVV.

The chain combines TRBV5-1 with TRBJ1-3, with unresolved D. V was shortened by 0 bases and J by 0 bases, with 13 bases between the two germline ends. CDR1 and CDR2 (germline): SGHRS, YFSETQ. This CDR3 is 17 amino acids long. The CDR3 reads CASSLVTQANSGNTIYF. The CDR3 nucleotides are TGCGCCAGCAGCTTGGTCACTCAGGCCAACTCTGGAAACACCATATATTTT.

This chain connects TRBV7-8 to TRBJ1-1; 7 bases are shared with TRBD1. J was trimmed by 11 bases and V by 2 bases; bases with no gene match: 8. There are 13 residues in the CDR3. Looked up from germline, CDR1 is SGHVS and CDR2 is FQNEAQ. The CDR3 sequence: CASSLPRGSRAFF. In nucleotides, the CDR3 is TGTGCCAGCAGCTTACCCAGGGGGTCAAGGGCTTTCTTT. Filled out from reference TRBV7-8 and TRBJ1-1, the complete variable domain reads GAGVSQSPRYKVAKRGQDVALRCDPISGHVSLFWYQQALGQGPEFLTYFQNEAQLDKSGLPSDRFFAERPEGSVSTLKIQRTQQEDSAVYLCASSLPRGSRAFFGQGTRLTVV.

This chain's CDR3 is CASSPTPEINEQFF. The CDR3 DNA sequence: TGTGCCAGCAGCCCCACCCCGGAGATAAATGAGCAGTTCTTC. The chain combines TRBV9 with TRBJ2-1; D unclear. V was pared by 4 bases and J by 7 bases, with 15 bases between. Germline CDR1 SGDLS, CDR2 YYNGEE. This CDR3 region has 14 residues.

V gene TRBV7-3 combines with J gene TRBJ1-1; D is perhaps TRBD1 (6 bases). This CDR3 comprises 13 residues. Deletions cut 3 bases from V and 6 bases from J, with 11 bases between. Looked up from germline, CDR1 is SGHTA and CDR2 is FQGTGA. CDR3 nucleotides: TGTGCCAGCAGCTTCCGGTCAGGGGCTGAAGCTTTCTTT. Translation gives CASSFRSGAEAFF.

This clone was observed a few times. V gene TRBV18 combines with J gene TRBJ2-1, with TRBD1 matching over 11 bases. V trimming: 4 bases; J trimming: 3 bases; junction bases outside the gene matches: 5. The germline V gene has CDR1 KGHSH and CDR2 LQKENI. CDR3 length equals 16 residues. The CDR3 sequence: CASSRGQGAFYNEQFF. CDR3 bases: TGTGCCAGCTCACGAGGACAGGGGGCTTTCTACAATGAGCAGTTCTTC.

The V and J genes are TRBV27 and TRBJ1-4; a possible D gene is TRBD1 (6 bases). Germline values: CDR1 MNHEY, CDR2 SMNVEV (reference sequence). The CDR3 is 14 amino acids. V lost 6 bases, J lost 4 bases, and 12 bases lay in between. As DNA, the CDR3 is TGTGCCAGCAGCCTCACAGGGCTTAATGAAAAACTGTTTTTT. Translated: CASSLTGLNEKLFF.

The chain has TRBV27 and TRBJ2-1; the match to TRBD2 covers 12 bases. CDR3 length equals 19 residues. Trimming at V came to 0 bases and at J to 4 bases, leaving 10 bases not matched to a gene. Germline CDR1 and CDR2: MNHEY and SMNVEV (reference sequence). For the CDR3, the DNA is TGTGCCAGCAGTTTATCGAAGGGTGGACTAGCGGGATTATACAATGAGCAGTTCTTC. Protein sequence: CASSLSKGGLAGLYNEQFF.

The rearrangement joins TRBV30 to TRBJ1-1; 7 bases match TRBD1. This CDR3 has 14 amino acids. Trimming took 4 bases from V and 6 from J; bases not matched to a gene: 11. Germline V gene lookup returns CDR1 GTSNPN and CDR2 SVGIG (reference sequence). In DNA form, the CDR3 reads TGTGCCTGGACCTCCACAGGGGTCGGATCTGAAGCTTTCTTT. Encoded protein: CAWTSTGVGSEAFF.

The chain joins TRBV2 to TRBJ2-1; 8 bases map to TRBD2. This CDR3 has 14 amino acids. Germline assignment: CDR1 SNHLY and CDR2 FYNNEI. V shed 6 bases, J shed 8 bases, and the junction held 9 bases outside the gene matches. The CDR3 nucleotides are TGTGCCAGCAGGGAGGGACTAGTCGGGCATGAGCAGTTCTTC. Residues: CASREGLVGHEQFF.

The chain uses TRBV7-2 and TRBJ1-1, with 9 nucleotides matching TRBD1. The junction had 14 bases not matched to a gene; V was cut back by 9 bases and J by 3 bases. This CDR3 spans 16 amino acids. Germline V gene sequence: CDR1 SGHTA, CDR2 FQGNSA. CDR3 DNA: TGTGCCAGTACCCGTACGAGACAGGGGGTGTACACTGAAGCTTTCTTT. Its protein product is CASTRTRQGVYTEAFF.

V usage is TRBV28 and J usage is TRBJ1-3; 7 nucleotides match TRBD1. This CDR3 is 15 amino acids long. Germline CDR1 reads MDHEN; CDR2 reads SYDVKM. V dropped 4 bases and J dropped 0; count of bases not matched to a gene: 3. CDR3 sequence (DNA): TGTGCCAGCAGTTCGGCAGGGGGCTCTGGAAACACCATATATTTT. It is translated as CASSSAGGSGNTIYF.

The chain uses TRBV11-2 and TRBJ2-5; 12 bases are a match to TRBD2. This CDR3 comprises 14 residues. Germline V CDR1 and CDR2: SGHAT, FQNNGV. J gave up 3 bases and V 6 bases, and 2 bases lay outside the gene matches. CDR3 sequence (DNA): TGTGCCAGCAGTTGGACTAGCGGGGAAGAGACCCAGTACTTC. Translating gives CASSWTSGEETQYF.

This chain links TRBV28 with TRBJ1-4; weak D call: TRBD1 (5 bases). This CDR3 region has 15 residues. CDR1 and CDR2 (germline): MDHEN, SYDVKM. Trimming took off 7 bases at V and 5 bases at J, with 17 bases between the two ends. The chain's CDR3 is CASTHPSDRNEKLFF. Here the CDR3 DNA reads TGTGCCAGCACCCACCCTTCTGACAGAAATGAAAAACTGTTTTTT.

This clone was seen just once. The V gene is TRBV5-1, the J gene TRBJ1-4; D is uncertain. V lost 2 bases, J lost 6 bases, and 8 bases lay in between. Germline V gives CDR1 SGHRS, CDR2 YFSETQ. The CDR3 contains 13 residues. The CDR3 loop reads CASSFGIDEKLFF. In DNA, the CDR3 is TGCGCCAGCAGCTTCGGTATTGATGAAAAACTGTTTTTT.

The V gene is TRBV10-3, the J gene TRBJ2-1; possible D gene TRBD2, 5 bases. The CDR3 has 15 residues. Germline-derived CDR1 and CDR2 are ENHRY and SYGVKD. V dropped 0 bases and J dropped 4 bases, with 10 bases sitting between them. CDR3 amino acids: CAISESSPGYNEQFF. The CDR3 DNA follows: TGTGCCATCAGTGAGTCGTCTCCGGGATACAATGAGCAGTTCTTC.

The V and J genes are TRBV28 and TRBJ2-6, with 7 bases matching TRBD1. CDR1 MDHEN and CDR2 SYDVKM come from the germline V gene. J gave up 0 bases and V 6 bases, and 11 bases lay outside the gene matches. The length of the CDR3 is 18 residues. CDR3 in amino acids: CASSRDSHFSSGANVLTF. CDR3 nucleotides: TGTGCCAGCAGCCGGGACAGTCACTTCAGCTCTGGGGCCAACGTCCTGACTTTC. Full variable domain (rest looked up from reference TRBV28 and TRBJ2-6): DVKVTQSSRYLVKRTGEKVFLECVQDMDHENMFWYRQDPGLGLRLIYFSYDVKMKEKGDIPEGYSVSREKKERFSLILESASTNQTSMYLCASSRDSHFSSGANVLTFGAGSRLTVL.

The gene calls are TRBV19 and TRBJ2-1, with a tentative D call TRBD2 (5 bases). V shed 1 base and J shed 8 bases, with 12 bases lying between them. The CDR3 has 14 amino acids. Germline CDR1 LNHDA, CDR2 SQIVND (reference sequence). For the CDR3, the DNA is TGTGCCAGTAGTATAGGCCTCCGGCGGGATGAGCAGTTCTTC. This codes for CASSIGLRRDEQFF.